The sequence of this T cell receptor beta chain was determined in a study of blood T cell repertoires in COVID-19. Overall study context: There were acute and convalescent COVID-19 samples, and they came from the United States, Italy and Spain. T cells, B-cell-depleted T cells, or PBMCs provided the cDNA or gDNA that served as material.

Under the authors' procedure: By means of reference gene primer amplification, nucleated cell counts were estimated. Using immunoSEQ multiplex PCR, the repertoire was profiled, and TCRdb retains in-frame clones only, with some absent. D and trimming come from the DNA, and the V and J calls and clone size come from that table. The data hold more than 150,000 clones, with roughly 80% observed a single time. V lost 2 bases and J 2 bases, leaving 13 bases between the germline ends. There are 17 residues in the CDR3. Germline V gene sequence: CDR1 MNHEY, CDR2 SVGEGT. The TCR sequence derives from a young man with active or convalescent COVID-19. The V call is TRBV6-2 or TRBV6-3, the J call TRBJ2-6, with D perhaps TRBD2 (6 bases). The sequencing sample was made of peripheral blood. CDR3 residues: CASSYLILAPGANVLTF. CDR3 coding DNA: TGTGCCAGCAGTTACCTCATACTAGCTCCTGGGGCCAACGTCCTGACTTTC.